This section outlines one T cell receptor (beta chain) sequence together with its context. The antigen remains unidentified. One end of the junction varies from germline; a read error may be responsible. There are 16 residues in the CDR3. Germline V gene lookup returns CDR1 LGHDT and CDR2 YNNKEL (reference sequence). This sample is drawn from a study of blood T cells in healthy people across ages. Whole-study findings and limits: Both naive CD4+ cell counts and diversity were greater in long-lived donors than in aged donors. Diversity was estimated from one million T cells, and these estimates were considered underestimates.

The authors ran a second PCR of about 6 to 11 cycles using a sample-barcoded 5' primer and a J-beta primer mix. Each sample yielded at least 3 million CDR3-containing paired-end reads. From the 5' RACE reads, TCRdb called clonotypes with MiXCR, one entry per CDR3 protein. The sample contains fewer than 1,200,000 distinct CDR3 sequences, 25% of which appear only once. This sample also belongs to another study, concerning T cells of mothers and their children. According to that study: Unrelated pairs and related pairs have their TCR recombination output shaped similarly by thymic selection.

The chain recombines TRBV3-1 with TRBJ1-4; a possible D gene is TRBD1 (5 bases). The specimen sequenced was blood. This TCR was sampled from a girl aged 2 to 9 in good health. The CDR3 sequence is CASSQRSGSGGEKLFF. The DNA for the CDR3 is TGTGCCAGTAGCCAGAGATCAGGGTCGGGAGGCGAAAAACTGTTTTTT.